This TCR beta chain was observed in a study of siplizumab effects on memory and regulatory T cells. The germline CDR1 and CDR2 sequences are MNHNS and SASEGT. This CDR3 has 15 residues. With respect to this clone: Antigen: not known. Mismatch with germline at one junction end may stem from a read error.

Study findings and constraints: Proliferating Tregs in siplizumab cultures were never verified as suppressive. Of the alloreactive clones, only a minor fraction mapped to unstimulated subsets. With siplizumab, Treg-derived clones averaged roughly 70% of mappable alloreactive CD4+ clones, versus roughly 27% in controls. Naive versus memory phenotype went unassigned for roughly 75-96% of proliferating CD4+ or CD8+ clones.

Clones were sequenced by immunoSEQ multiplex PCR, and TCRdb holds only the in-frame ones, with some missing. This sample has 90,000 to 130,000 clones, with around nine tenths found just once. The TCR was taken from a human donor in good health. The V and J genes are TRBV6-1 and TRBJ2-5, with 8 nucleotides matching TRBD1. The source material was CD4+ T cells sorted from blood. The CDR3 DNA reads TGTGCCAGCAGTGAAAGAGGACAGGGTCAAGGGACCCAGTACTTC. It specifies CASSERGQGQGTQYF.